This TCR beta chain was found in a study of shared clonotypes between healthy human individuals (dated by TCRdb to the early 2020s). Some background on the complete study: The cohort included three men and a couple of women between 18 and 49 years of age. Per donor, three plates each were used for CD4 naive and CD4 memory, two for CD8 naive, and one for CD8 memory. To estimate repertoire size and how much clonotype sharing occurs between individuals, the study deeply sequenced the blood TCR repertoires of five healthy adults. To increase sequencing depth and limit assay-specific biases, different laboratories used diverse techniques to prepare libraries and sequence TCR repertoires. Each donor's leukapheresis produced roughly between about 0.8 and 10 billion PBMCs. The paper's findings and limits, for the study overall: Higher generation probabilities were observed for clonotypes shared by all four sorted-subset donors than for non-shared clonotypes. Incomplete sequencing was indicated by rarefaction of sorted-subset datasets, despite the large sequencing depth. Only blood was sampled, and tissue TCR repertoires likely differ from those in blood. Based on pairwise subsampling, the degree of clonotype sharing among donors was expected to be affected by sequencing depth. Sharing across four donors was observed for roughly 5% of naive CD4, over 3% of naive CD8, 2% to 2.5% of memory CD4, and around 0.44% of memory CD8 clonotypes. The small number of donors limited the genetic and exposure-history diversity represented. Naive subsets generally had larger estimated clonotype richness than memory subsets.

On this clone: Its antigen remains unidentified. Per-base qualities were not stored, and no clone one base away is much larger.

From cysteine to phenylalanine, the CDR3 is 16 amino acids long. The entry retains the CDR3 DNA only, 48 bases that are in frame from base 1. As encoded in the germline V gene, CDR1 is KGHSH while CDR2 is LQKENI. V is pruned by 0 bases and J by 3 bases, leaving 8 bases of the junction without a gene match. Healthy HIV-negative adults with no recently reported acute infections or vaccinations were included as donors. Only Caucasian adults living in Nashville, Tennessee, USA were represented among the donors. CD8 memory samples consisted of magnetically selected CD45RO+ cells combined with CCR7-negative CD45RA+ effector memory (TemRA) cells. After blood collection by leukapheresis, PBMCs were isolated using Ficoll-Histopaque density gradient centrifugation and then cryopreserved in the vapor phase of liquid nitrogen. Purity and quantity of every magnetically sorted T cell population were checked by analytical flow cytometry. Each sorted fraction had its genomic DNA isolated and then quantified by UV absorbance on a Nanodrop 2000c.

Using the deep immunoSEQ assay, TCR CDR3 regions were amplified from genomic DNA by multiplex PCR. Extracted genomic DNA from each cell subset was distributed evenly across all wells of several immunoSEQ 96-well plates, and each plate was treated as a replicate. For sorted subsets, 150 to 250 ng of genomic DNA, equivalent to 30,000 or so T cell genomes, went into each replicate PCR. Purified libraries were quantified with a Qubit 3.0 fluorometer, sized on a Bioanalyzer 2100, and re-quantified with the KAPA Library Quantification kit. Every immunoSEQ 96-well plate was sequenced on a dedicated single-read 150-cycle Illumina NextSeq 550 flow cell. As for the original processing: The immunoSEQ output contained only junctional sequences without quality scores, so filtering could not match that applied to full-length reads. To assign V/J genes and CDR3, sequences were annotated against IMGT germline references using PyIR, a Python wrapper for IgBLAST v1.9. Reads with weak V/J assignments (E-value above 1e-6), missing CDR3, stop codons, out-of-frame junctions, or ambiguous translated residues were removed. A V3J clonotype was defined by an identical inferred V gene, J gene, and CDR3 amino acid sequence. To compute the percentage overlap between repertoires, the number of shared unique clonotypes was divided by the size of the smaller repertoire. Repertoire richness was assessed with RTK rarefaction, the Chao1 estimator, and Recon v2.1 estimates of unobserved clonotypes. Generation probabilities for all TCRbeta clonotypes obtained by the gDNA method from a few donors were computed using OLGA. The table comes from immuneACCESS by way of TCRdb, which keeps in-frame sequences with V and J called. Part of the clones is missing from these tables; in studies checked, under half for an unresolved V gene and the rest for unknown reasons. V, J and clone size were drawn from that table, and D and trimming were deduced from the DNA. Across this sample there are fewer than 850,000 clones, with 90% seen only once. Together, the top ten hold 34% of the sample.

Sequenced sample: memory CD8+ T cells from PBMCs. The cell subset or site label here, explained by the study, means: CD45RO+ cells pooled with CCR7-negative TemRA cells. The source is a man between 18 and 29 years old in good health. Some clones in this sample may be carry-over from other donors' samples. The chain links TRBV18 with TRBJ2-7; 7 bases in between match TRBD2. The DNA sequence follows: TGTGCCAGCTCACCACCATCGGGCGGGAGATACTACGAGCAGTACTTC. It encodes CASSPPSGGRYYEQYF.